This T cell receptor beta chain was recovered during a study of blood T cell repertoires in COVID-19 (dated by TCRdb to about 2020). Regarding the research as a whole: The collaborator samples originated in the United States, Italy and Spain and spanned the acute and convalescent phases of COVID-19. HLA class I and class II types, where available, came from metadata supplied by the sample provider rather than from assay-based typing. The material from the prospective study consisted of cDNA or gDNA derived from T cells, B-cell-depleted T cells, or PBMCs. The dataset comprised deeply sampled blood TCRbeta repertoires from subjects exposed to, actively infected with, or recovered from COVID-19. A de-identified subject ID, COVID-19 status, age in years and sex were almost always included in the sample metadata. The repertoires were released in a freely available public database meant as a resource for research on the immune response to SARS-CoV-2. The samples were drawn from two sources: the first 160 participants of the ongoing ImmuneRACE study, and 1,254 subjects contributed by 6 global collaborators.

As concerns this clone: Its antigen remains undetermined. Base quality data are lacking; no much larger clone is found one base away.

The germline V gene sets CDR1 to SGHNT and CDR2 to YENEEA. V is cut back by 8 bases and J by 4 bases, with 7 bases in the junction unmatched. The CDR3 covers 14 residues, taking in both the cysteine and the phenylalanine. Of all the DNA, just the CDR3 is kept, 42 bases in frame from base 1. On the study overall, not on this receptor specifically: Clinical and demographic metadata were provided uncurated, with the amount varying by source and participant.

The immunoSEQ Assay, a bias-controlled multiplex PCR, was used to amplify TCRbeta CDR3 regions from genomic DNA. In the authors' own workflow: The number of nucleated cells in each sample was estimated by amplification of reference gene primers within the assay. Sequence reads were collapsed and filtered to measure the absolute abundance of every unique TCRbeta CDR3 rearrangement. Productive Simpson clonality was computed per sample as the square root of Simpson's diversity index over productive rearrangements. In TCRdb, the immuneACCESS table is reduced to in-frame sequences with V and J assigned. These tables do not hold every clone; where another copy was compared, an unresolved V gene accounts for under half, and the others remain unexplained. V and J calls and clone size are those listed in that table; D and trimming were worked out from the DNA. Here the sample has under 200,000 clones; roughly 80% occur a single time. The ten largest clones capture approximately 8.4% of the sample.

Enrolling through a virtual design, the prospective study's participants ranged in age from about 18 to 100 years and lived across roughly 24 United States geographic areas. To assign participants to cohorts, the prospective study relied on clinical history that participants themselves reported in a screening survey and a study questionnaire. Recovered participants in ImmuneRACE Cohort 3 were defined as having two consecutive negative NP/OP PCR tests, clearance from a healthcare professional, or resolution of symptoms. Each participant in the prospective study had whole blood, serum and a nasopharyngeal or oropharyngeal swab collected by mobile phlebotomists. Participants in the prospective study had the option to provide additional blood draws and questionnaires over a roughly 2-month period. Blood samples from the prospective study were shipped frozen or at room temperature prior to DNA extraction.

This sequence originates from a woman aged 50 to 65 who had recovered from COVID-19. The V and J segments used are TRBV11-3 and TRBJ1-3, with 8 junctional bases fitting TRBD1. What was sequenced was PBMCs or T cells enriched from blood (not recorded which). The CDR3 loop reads CASESPGGGNTIYF. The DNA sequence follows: TGTGCCAGCGAGTCCCCAGGGGGCGGAAACACCATATATTTT.